The T cell receptor (beta chain) under discussion was sequenced for a study of monozygotic twins with inflammatory bowel disease. Notes on the study in general: On the inverse Simpson index, IBD patients scored lower for TCRbeta diversity than healthy co-twins.

As concerns this clonotype: Its specificity is not known.

Reanalyzing the 5' RACE reads, TCRdb keeps one entry per CDR3 protein, without DNA. The record lists 300,000 to 400,000 distinct CDR3 sequences, of which the ten most abundant hold under 2.5%. The CDR3 is 15 residues long. Germline V lookup: CDR1 MNHEY, CDR2 SVGEGT. V usage is TRBV6-2 or TRBV6-3 and J usage is TRBJ1-1. The source material was blood. The TCR originated in a human donor with ulcerative colitis or Crohn's disease, or a healthy co-twin of an affected twin (not recorded which). The chain's CDR3 is CASHPSGGMNTEAFF.